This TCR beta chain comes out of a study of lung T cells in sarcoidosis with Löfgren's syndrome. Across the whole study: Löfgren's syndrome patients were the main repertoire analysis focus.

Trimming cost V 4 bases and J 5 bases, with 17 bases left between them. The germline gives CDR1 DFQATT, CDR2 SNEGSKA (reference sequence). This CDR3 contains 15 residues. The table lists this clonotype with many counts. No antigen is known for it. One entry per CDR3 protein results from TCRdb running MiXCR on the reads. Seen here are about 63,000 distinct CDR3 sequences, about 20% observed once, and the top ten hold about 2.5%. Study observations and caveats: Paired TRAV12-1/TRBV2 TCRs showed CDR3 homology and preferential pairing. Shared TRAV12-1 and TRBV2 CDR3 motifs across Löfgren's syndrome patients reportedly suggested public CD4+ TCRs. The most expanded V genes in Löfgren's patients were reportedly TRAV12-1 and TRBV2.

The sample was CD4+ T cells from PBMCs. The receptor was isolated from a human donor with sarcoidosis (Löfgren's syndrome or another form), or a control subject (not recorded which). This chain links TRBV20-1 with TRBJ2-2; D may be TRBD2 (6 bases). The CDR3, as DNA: TGCAGTGCTAAACCGGGGGAAGGAAGAACCGGGGAGCTGTTTTTT. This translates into CSAKPGEGRTGELFF.